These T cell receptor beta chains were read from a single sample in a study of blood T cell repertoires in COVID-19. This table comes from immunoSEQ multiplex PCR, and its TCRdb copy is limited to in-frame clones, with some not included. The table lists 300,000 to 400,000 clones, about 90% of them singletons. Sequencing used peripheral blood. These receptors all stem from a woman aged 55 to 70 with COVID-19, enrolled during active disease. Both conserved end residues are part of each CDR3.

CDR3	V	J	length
CAISRAGGETQYF	TRBV10-3	TRBJ2-5	13
CASSSWRYEQYF	TRBV13	TRBJ2-7	12
CASSPRQGMTAKNIQYF	TRBV7-6	TRBJ2-4	17
CASSSGTGVLSNQPQHF	TRBV28	TRBJ1-5	17
CASSSRGFSEAFF	TRBV11-2	TRBJ1-1	13
CASSRQVSNIDTQYF	TRBV4-1	TRBJ2-3	15
CASSGRTGLNTEAFF	TRBV9	TRBJ1-1	15
CASRVAGTGVTEAFF	TRBV5-6	TRBJ1-1	15
CASSEGGSGNTIYF	TRBV7-3	TRBJ1-3	14
CASSPGTGKSYEQYF	TRBV5-1	TRBJ2-7	15
CASGRPSYNEQFF	TRBV6-5	TRBJ2-1	13
CASSHRDSPLHF	TRBV21-1	TRBJ1-6	12
CASSQAGQGTQYF	TRBV3-1/TRBV3-2	TRBJ2-5	13
CASSPRQGNEQFF	TRBV7-3	TRBJ2-1	13
CASSPGPGVRDEQFF	TRBV6-5	TRBJ2-1	15
CASRSGQGYGYTF	TRBV5-1	TRBJ1-2	13
CASSLQGQGGGEQYF	TRBV5-1	TRBJ2-7	15
CASSPRQGAAGAYQETQYF	TRBV5-1	TRBJ2-5	19
CASSLGGLTGEYF	TRBV7-2	TRBJ2-7	13
CASSRRQGQETQYF	TRBV13	TRBJ2-5	14
CSVGWGRGNQPQHF	TRBV29-1	TRBJ1-5	14
CASKSITGRRAGELFF	TRBV2	TRBJ2-2	16
CASSPTAYNSPLHF	TRBV18	TRBJ1-6	14
CASSAGQGARYEQFF	TRBV7-7	TRBJ2-1	15
CAWSLGQGPTEAFF	TRBV30	TRBJ1-1	14
CASSLSGYEQYF	TRBV14	TRBJ2-7	12
CASSAHGGAMYEQYF	TRBV9	TRBJ2-7	15
CASRLGGTEAFF	TRBV6-5	TRBJ1-1	12
CASSGGYEQYF	TRBV5-1	TRBJ2-7	11
CASSLGSGGGNQPQHF	TRBV7-2	TRBJ1-5	16
CASSAGSGQPQHF	TRBV10-1	TRBJ1-5	13
CASTSFPNTEAFF	TRBV28	TRBJ1-1	13
CASSPHGQGGQPQHF	TRBV28	TRBJ1-5	15
CASSQDRRGRSPLHF	TRBV3-1/TRBV3-2	TRBJ1-6	15
CAWGAGTATNEKLFF	TRBV30	TRBJ1-4	15